The 4 T cell receptor beta chains below come from one sample, sequenced in a study of cytomegalovirus exposure and HLA in healthy donors. The PCR made use of 60 Vbeta and 13 Jbeta primers. Data came from immunoSEQ multiplex PCR; TCRdb stores just in-frame clones and leaves some out. The sample yields roughly 79,000 clones, of which the top ten take up around 4.4%. The sequenced sample was PBMCs. Receptors originate from a man aged 30-40 years in good health and CMV-seronegative.

The gene calls are TRBV14 and TRBJ1-2; 8 bases are a match to TRBD1. V shed 3 bases and J 8 bases; nucleotides not matched to a gene: 8. The CDR3 loop spans 14 amino acids. Germline CDR1 reads SGHDN; CDR2 reads FVKESK. The CDR3 DNA sequence: TGTGCCAGCAGCCAGGCGACAGGGGTGGAGGGCTACACCTTC. Translation gives CASSQATGVEGYTF.

This sequence joins TRBV4-1 and TRBJ1-1, with D possibly TRBD1 on 5 matching bases. The germline V gene has CDR1 MGHRA and CDR2 YSYEKL. There are 15 residues in the CDR3. Trimming cost V 3 bases and J 4 bases, with 15 bases left between them. The CDR3 region is CASSHPFLGGTEAFF. CDR3 in DNA: TGCGCCAGCAGCCATCCCTTCCTGGGGGGCACTGAAGCTTTCTTT.

The rearrangement links TRBV5-1 to TRBJ1-4; 7 bases align to TRBD1. Per germline, CDR1 SGHRS and CDR2 YFSETQ. The CDR3 is made up of 15 amino acids. J gave up 9 bases and V 4 bases, and 12 bases lay outside the gene matches. The CDR3 loop is CASSRETGPVKKLFF. As DNA, the CDR3 is TGCGCCAGCAGCCGGGAGACAGGGCCAGTGAAAAAACTGTTTTTT.

This chain connects TRBV2 to TRBJ1-1; 9 bases fit TRBD1. This CDR3 spans 14 amino acids. V shed 6 bases, J shed 5 bases, and the junction held 7 bases outside the gene matches. Per germline, CDR1 SNHLY and CDR2 FYNNEI. In DNA form, the CDR3 reads TGTGCCAGCAGCCCCGGGACAGGGAGGACTGAAGCTTTCTTT. Translating it yields CASSPGTGRTEAFF.